The rows below give T cell receptor beta chains drawn from one sample of a study of T cell responses to AZD1222 COVID-19 vaccine. TCRdb's copy holds only in-frame clones and misses some; the assay was immunoSEQ multiplex PCR. Here the sample spans roughly 120,000 clones, 87% being singletons. The sequences come from peripheral blood, collected 28 days after the second AZD1222 dose. The source of these receptors is an adult who received the AZD1222 COVID-19 vaccine. Both conserved end residues are part of each CDR3. A D gene is named only where the DNA matches it firmly. Size tells how often a clone was seen (once, few, many) or the class of an expanded clone, and some rows leave it out.

v_gene	d_gene	abundance	j_gene	CDR3nt	CDR3aa
TRBV10-3	TRBD1	NA	TRBJ1-5	TGTGCCACCCAGCCCGGGACAGCCGCAGATCAGCCCCAGCATTTT	CATQPGTAADQPQHF
TRBV15	NA	NA	TRBJ1-4	TGTGCCACCAGCCCTCGGGGCAGTGAAAAACTGTTTTTT	CATSPRGSEKLFF
TRBV20-1	NA	NA	TRBJ2-5	TGCAGCCGGCGCCACCAAGAGACCCAGTACTTC	CSRRHQETQYF
TRBV11-2	NA	NA	TRBJ2-5	TGTGCCAGCAGCTTAGCTGGGGTTCAAGAGACCCAGTACTTC	CASSLAGVQETQYF
TRBV11-1	NA	NA	TRBJ1-1	TGTGCCAGCAGTTGGAACACTGAAGCTTTCTTT	CASSWNTEAFF
TRBV25-1	TRBD1	NA	TRBJ2-6	TGTGCCAGCAGGCCGGGACAGGGCCTCTCTGGGGCCAACGTCCTGACTTTC	CASRPGQGLSGANVLTF
TRBV7-2	NA	NA	TRBJ2-7	TGTGCCAGCAGCTTAGGCCCCCGGGACTGGCAGTACTTC	CASSLGPRDWQYF
TRBV7-2	NA	few	TRBJ1-3	TGTGCCAGCAGCTCCCCTCCGGCCGGAAACACCATATATTTT	CASSSPPAGNTIYF
TRBV5-1	TRBD2	NA	TRBJ2-1	TGCGCCAGCAGCTCGACTAGCGGCCGACTTTACAATGAGCAGTTCTTC	CASSSTSGRLYNEQFF
TRBV27	NA	few	TRBJ1-1	TGTGCCAGCAGTTTGGGTCAGGGACTGAACACTGAAGCTTTCTTT	CASSLGQGLNTEAFF
TRBV19	NA	NA	TRBJ2-5	TGTGCCAGTAGTATGGCGGGGAGTGGGGAGACCCAGTACTTC	CASSMAGSGETQYF
TRBV24-1	NA	NA	TRBJ2-6	TGTGCCACCAGTGACCCGGGCGCACACTCTGGGGCCAACGTCCTGACTTTC	CATSDPGAHSGANVLTF
TRBV28	TRBD1	NA	TRBJ1-2	TGTGCCAGCCAGACAGGGGGGAGCGGCTACACCTTC	CASQTGGSGYTF
TRBV6-2/TRBV6-3	NA	NA	TRBJ1-1	TGTGCCAGCAGTCAACAGGGCTTAGGGGAAGCTTTCTTT	CASSQQGLGEAFF
TRBV7-9	NA	NA	TRBJ1-2	TGTGCCAGCAGCTTAGTAGGGATTAACTATGGCTACACCTTC	CASSLVGINYGYTF
TRBV28	NA	once	TRBJ2-7	TGTGCCAGCAGTTCTCTTGGGCAGTACTTC	CASSSLGQYF
TRBV4-1	NA	NA	TRBJ1-3	TGCGCCAGCAGCCAAGCCTCCGGAAACACCATATATTTT	CASSQASGNTIYF
TRBV12-3/TRBV12-4	NA	NA	TRBJ1-5	TGTGCCAGCAGTTTAACGGAGAATCAGCCCCAGCATTTT	CASSLTENQPQHF
TRBV4-2	TRBD2	NA	TRBJ2-3	TGTGCCAGCAGACCGGGACTAGCGGGAACAGATACGCAGTATTTT	CASRPGLAGTDTQYF
TRBV6-5	NA	NA	TRBJ2-1	TGTGCCAGCAGTTACTCTTACAATGAGCAGTTCTTC	CASSYSYNEQFF
TRBV9	TRBD2	NA	TRBJ2-5	TGTGCCAGCAGCGAAGACGGGGGGGCCAGGGAGACCCAGTACTTC	CASSEDGGARETQYF
TRBV5-6	NA	NA	TRBJ1-2	TGTGCCAGCAGCTTGCGGGGAAGGGGGTACTATGGCTACACCTTC	CASSLRGRGYYGYTF
TRBV5-1	TRBD2	NA	TRBJ2-3	TGCGCCAGCAGCTTGGGACTAGCCACAGATACGCAGTATTTT	CASSLGLATDTQYF
TRBV6-2/TRBV6-3	NA	NA	TRBJ2-1	TGTGCCAGCAGTTCCGGACGGGGCCTTGGCGATGAGCAGTTCTTC	CASSSGRGLGDEQFF
TRBV3-1/TRBV3-2	NA	NA	TRBJ1-2	TGTGCCAGCAGCCAAGCGCACGACTATGGCTACACCTTC	CASSQAHDYGYTF
TRBV7-2	TRBD1	NA	TRBJ1-3	TGTGCCAGCAGCTTCCAGACAGGGGGCTCTGGAAACACCATATATTTT	CASSFQTGGSGNTIYF